This T cell receptor (beta chain) originates from a study of type 1 regulatory T cells. About the study: T-allo10 is a Tr1-enriched, alloantigen-specific CD4 T cell product made in vitro. Study-level results: Type 1 regulatory T cells had a more restricted TCR repertoire than non-type 1 regulatory T cells.

From the reads, TCRdb called clonotypes with MiXCR, one entry per CDR3 protein. The profile shows roughly 62,000 distinct CDR3 sequences, 60% to 65% of them singletons. On this clonotype itself: Its antigen is undetermined.

Trimming pared 3 bases from V and 2 bases from J, leaving 10 bases between. Germline CDR1 reads DFQATT; CDR2 reads SNEGSKA (reference sequence). The CDR3 is made up of 13 amino acids. What was sequenced was cultured non-Tr1 T cells, either the whole culture or a sorted T cell fraction (not recorded which). J is TRBJ2-5 and V is TRBV20-1; D remains ambiguous. The receptor was derived from a human donor in good health. The CDR3 is CSASRNLQETQYF. CDR3 nucleotide sequence: TGCAGTGCTAGCCGAAACCTGCAAGAGACCCAGTACTTC.